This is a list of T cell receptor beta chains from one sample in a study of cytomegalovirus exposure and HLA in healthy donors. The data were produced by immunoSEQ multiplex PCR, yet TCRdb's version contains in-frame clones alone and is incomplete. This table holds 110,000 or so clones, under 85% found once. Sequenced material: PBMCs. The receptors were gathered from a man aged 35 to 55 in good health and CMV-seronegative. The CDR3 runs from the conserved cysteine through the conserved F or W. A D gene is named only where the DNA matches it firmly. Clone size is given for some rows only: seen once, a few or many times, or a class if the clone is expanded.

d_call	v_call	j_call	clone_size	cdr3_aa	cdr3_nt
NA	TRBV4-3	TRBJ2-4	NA	CASSQEGQGLAKNIQYF	TGCGCCAGCAGCCAAGAAGGGCAGGGCCTAGCCAAAAACATTCAGTACTTC
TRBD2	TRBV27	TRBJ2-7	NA	CASSTLAGGSYEQYF	TGTGCCAGCAGTACCCTAGCGGGGGGATCCTACGAGCAGTACTTC
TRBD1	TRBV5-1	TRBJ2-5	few	CASSSQGADKETQYF	TGCGCCAGCAGCTCCCAGGGGGCGGACAAAGAGACCCAGTACTTC
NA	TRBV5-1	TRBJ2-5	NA	CASSLETTTRGTQYF	TGCGCCAGCAGCTTGGAAACTACCACCCGAGGGACCCAGTACTTC
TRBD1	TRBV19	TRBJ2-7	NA	CASSQPGGAGTEQYF	TGTGCCAGTAGCCAGCCAGGGGGCGCGGGTACCGAGCAGTACTTC
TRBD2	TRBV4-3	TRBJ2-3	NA	CASSQVVGLAGVMEYF	TGCGCCAGCAGCCAAGTGGTAGGGCTAGCGGGGGTCATGGAGTATTTT
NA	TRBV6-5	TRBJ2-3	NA	CASSYRSGSTDTQYF	TGTGCCAGCAGTTATCGCAGCGGTAGCACAGATACGCAGTATTTT
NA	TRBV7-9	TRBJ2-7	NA	CASSYRERGEQYF	TGTGCCAGCAGTTACAGGGAGCGCGGCGAGCAGTACTTC
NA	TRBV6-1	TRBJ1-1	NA	CASSATTESNTEAFF	TGTGCCAGCAGTGCCACGACAGAGAGTAACACTGAAGCTTTCTTT
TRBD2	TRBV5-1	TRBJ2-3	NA	CASSLMASGGDTQYF	TGCGCCAGCAGCTTAATGGCTAGCGGGGGGGATACGCAGTATTTT
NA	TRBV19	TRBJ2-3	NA	CASSLAEGTDTQYF	TGTGCCAGTAGCCTAGCTGAGGGCACAGATACGCAGTATTTT
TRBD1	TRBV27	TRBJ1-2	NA	CASSLSTMDRERYYTF	TGTGCCAGCAGTTTATCGACTATGGACAGGGAGCGATACTACACCTTC
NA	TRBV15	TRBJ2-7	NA	CATSKGGSSYEQYF	TGTGCCACCAGCAAAGGAGGGAGCTCCTACGAGCAGTACTTC